This T cell receptor beta chain comes out of a study of tumor-infiltrating lymphocytes in primary liver carcinoma (TCRdb year 2017). Turning to the overall study: Of the five patients, three men and two women aged 30 to 69 years, four had hepatocellular carcinoma and one had combined HCC and intrahepatic cholangiocarcinoma. The five patients had tumors of stage T1-T3 N0M0, with maximum diameters ranging from roughly 4.2 to 11 cm. Each sample produced about 3.65 to 7.13 million productive TCRbeta reads, and read depth showed no significant difference between tissue types. Across five regions of each liver tumor, along with adjacent normal tissue and blood, the study brought together TCRbeta repertoire sequencing, expression microarrays and whole-exome sequencing. TCRbeta repertoire sequencing covered approximately 35 specimens from 5 patients: roughly 25 tumor regions, 5 adjacent noncancerous liver tissues and 5 peripheral blood samples. To link TCRbeta repertoire diversity with the local molecular phenotype, the roughly 23 tumor region samples were profiled using Agilent mRNA microarrays. Technical replicate repertoires showed high reproducibility, with mean shared-clone rates about 0.92 and correlation coefficients above 0.95. The study at large found these results: Consistent with antigen-driven expansion, pairs of tumor regions showed higher repertoire overlap (mean roughly 36%) than either tumor-adjacent pairs (around 17%) or tumor-blood pairs (around 15%). The top 250 clones made up a significantly larger repertoire fraction in tumors than in blood (p = 0.039). With just 4 or 5 patients in the study, the authors point out that the findings should be validated in a larger study. Only about 8-24% of top clones were present in all five regions of a tumor, suggesting spatial heterogeneity of tumor-infiltrating T cells. Only the TCR beta chain was sequenced, which likely underestimates true repertoire diversity because unpaired alpha chains were not captured. Bulk unsorted samples precluded comparing CD4+ and CD8+ T cell repertoires.

Using a constant-region primer and ProtoScript II reverse transcriptase, TCRbeta-specific cDNA was reverse-transcribed from approximately 0.5 ug total RNA. Three nested multiplex PCR rounds, following a slightly modified ARM-PCR procedure, were used to build the TCRbeta libraries. The first two PCR rounds used multiplex TRBV1-TRBV30 forward primers with a Cbeta reverse primer, each for about 10 cycles. Sample barcodes and Illumina adapters were added in a final 25-cycle PCR using Deep VentR polymerase. Before sequencing, amplicons of 200-500 bp were purified from gel using a QIAquick gel extraction kit. The TCRbeta amplicons were sequenced with 250-bp paired-end reads on an Illumina HiSeq 2500. Per the original workflow: Reads were quality-trimmed with Trimmomatic v0.33, and paired reads were merged with FLASH v1.2.11 to recover full CDR3 sequences. V, D and J germline segments were assigned to the rearranged TCRbeta sequences using MiGEC v1.2.1b. VDJtools v1.0.0 computed clonotype statistics and Shannon-Wiener diversity indices. To cut down on sampling bias, every analysis after diversity analysis relied on just the 250 most abundant clonotypes from each sample. Using fastp trimming at Q25 and MiXCR clonotype assembly, TCRdb reanalyzed the public sequencing data and kept in-frame beta chains. CDR3 protein duplicates are merged, each entry listing the most common genes and DNA. The V and J calls come from TCRdb's annotation, not from the publication. This sample lists 65,000 to 90,000 distinct CDR3 sequences; over 60% were detected once. The ten biggest clones cover approximately 19% of the sample.

Taken from the germline V gene, the CDR1 and CDR2 loops are MNHEY and SVGAGI. The CDR3 sequence holds 14 residues, the cysteine and phenylalanine included. The only DNA kept is the CDR3, 42 bases in frame from the first base. Without any cell sorting, total RNA and DNA were co-extracted from about 20-30 mg of bulk tissue using the AllPrep DNA/RNA mini kit. Surgical resection was performed in China between late 2015 and early 2016 on about 5 patients with histopathologically diagnosed primary liver carcinoma. Chronic HBV infection was present in the patients, and the patients were treatment-naive at sampling. Five spatially separated regions were sampled from each tumor: the superior, inferior, left-lateral and right-lateral poles, plus the tumor centre. More than 85% viable tumor cells were found by histology in every tumor sample. Fresh tumor and adjacent tissue pieces were bisected, with one half stored in RNAlater at -80 degrees C and the other half sent for histology.

About this clonotype itself: The specificity of this receptor is unknown. The junction shows a germline mismatch at one end, possibly a read error.

Sequencing was done on a sample of liver tumor tissue from sampling region 1. The sample's cell subset or site label is to be understood as: tumor region T1, superior pole. The TCR comes from a man aged 40-50 years with primary liver carcinoma and hepatitis B virus infection. The V gene is TRBV6-5 and the J gene is TRBJ1-4, with TRBD1 matching 7 junction bases. The sequence in DNA is TGTGCCAGCAGAACAGGGGACGGTCATGAAAAACTGTTCTTT. Protein translation: CASRTGDGHEKLFF.